This T cell receptor (beta chain) was observed in a study of beta chain features in type 1 diabetes. General study points: Shorter TCRB CDR3s, moderately but significantly so, were found in Type 1 diabetes patients in all four CD4+ subsets. Junctions at VDJ sites from type 1 diabetes patients had fewer insertions and more deletions. The naive, central memory and Treg TCRB repertoires of patients appeared to be more similar to one another than those of healthy donors.

Trimming removed 0 bases at V and 2 bases at J, with 7 bases between. The germline V gene has CDR1 MGHRA and CDR2 YSYEKL. CDR3 length equals 14 residues. Of the isolated RNA, all was reverse transcribed, and so the sequenced material was expressed TCRB transcripts. Generated by immunoSEQ multiplex PCR, the TCRdb table keeps only in-frame clones and is missing some. The table has 150,000 to 200,000 clones, about 9% seen once. As regards this clone: What it binds is unknown.

Sequenced sample: central memory CD4+ T cells from blood. This TCR derives from a woman in her twenties or thirties with type 1 diabetes. The V and J genes are TRBV4-1 and TRBJ1-2, with D unresolved. CDR3 loop: CASSQESGNYGYTF. In DNA, the CDR3 is TGCGCCAGCAGCCAAGAATCAGGAAACTATGGCTACACCTTC.